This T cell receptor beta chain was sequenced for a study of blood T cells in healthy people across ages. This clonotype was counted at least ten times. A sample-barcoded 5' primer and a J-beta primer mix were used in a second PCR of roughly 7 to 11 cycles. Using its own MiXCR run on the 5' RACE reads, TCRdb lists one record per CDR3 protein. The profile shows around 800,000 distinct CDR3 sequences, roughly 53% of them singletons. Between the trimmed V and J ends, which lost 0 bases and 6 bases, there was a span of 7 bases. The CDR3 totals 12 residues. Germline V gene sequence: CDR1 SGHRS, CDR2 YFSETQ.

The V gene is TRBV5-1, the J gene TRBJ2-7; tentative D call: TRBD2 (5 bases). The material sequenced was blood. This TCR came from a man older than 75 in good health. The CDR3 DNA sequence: TGCGCCAGCAGCTTGGAAGGGAGCGAGCAGTACTTC. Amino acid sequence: CASSLEGSEQYF.